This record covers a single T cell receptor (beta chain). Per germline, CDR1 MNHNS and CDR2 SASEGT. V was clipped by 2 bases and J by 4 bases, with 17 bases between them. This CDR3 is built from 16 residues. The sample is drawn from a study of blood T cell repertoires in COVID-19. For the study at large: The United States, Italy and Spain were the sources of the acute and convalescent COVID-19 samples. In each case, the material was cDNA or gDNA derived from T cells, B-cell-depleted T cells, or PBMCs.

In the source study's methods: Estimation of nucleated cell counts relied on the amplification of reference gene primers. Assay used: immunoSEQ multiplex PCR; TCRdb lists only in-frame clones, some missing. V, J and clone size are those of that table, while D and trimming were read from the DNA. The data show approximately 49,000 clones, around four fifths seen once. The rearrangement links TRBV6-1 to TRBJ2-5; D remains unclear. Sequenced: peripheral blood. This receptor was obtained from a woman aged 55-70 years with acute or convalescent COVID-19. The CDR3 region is CASSESLGSLSETQYF. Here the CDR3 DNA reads TGTGCCAGCAGTGAATCCCTTGGCAGTTTGTCAGAGACCCAGTACTTC.